The 3 T cell receptor beta chains presented below share a single source sample, sequenced in a study of cytomegalovirus exposure and HLA in healthy donors. A multiplex PCR was run with 60 Vbeta primers and 13 Jbeta primers. Method: immunoSEQ multiplex PCR; TCRdb's copy keeps in-frame clones and lacks some. There are 200,000 or so clones in the sample; approximately 78% occur only once, and less than 0.85% lies in the top ten. Sequencing input: PBMCs. All receptors derive from a woman between 18 and 29 years old in good health and CMV-seronegative.

V gene TRBV27 combines with J gene TRBJ1-4, with a possible D match to TRBD1 (6 bases). The CDR3 is 17 residues long. Germline V CDR1 and CDR2: MNHEY, SMNVEV (reference sequence). The ends were cut back, 6 bases at V and 3 bases at J, with 20 bases in the middle. In DNA form, the CDR3 reads TGTGCCAGCAGAAAAACAATCGCAGGGGCGGCTAATGAAAAACTGTTTTTT. Protein sequence: CASRKTIAGAANEKLFF.

The rearrangement links TRBV28 to TRBJ2-7; no clear D. Germline assignment: CDR1 MDHEN and CDR2 SYDVKM. Trimming shortened V by 3 bases and J by 1 base, and 7 bases separated the two germline ends. There are 13 residues in the CDR3. The CDR3 reads CASSFSSSYEQYF. CDR3 bases: TGTGCCAGCAGTTTTAGCAGTTCCTACGAGCAGTACTTC. Together with reference TRBV28 and TRBJ2-7, the CDR3 gives the full variable domain: DVKVTQSSRYLVKRTGEKVFLECVQDMDHENMFWYRQDPGLGLRLIYFSYDVKMKEKGDIPEGYSVSREKKERFSLILESASTNQTSMYLCASSFSSSYEQYFGPGTRLTVT.

This clone was seen a single time. The rearrangement links TRBV2 to TRBJ2-2; TRBD2 is a possible D gene (6 bases). The CDR3 has 14 residues. The germline CDR1 and CDR2 sequences are SNHLY and FYNNEI. V was trimmed by 5 bases and J by 3 bases, leaving 10 bases between them. The DNA for the CDR3 is TGTGCCAGCAGTTCGGACTACTACACCGGGGAGCTGTTTTTT. This codes for CASSSDYYTGELFF.